This T cell receptor (beta chain) was documented in a study of blood T cell repertoires in COVID-19. The overall study: Sites in the United States, Italy and Spain provided acute and convalescent COVID-19 samples.

TCRdb's copy holds only in-frame clones and misses some; the assay was immunoSEQ multiplex PCR. The profile shows about 240,000 clones, around 90% of them singletons. In germline, CDR1 is SGHRS, CDR2 YFSETQ. The CDR3 is 15 amino acids. V was cut by 3 bases and J by 5 bases, with 17 bases left in between. Sequencing was carried out using peripheral blood. The sequence derives from a man in his sixties who had recovered from COVID-19. The chain links TRBV5-1 to TRBJ1-1, with D tentatively TRBD1 (6 bases). The CDR3 spells CASSSLPGDNTEAFF. The CDR3 DNA follows: TGCGCCAGCAGCTCTCTTCCAGGGGATAATACTGAAGCTTTCTTT.